Listed below are T cell receptor beta chains from one sample, sequenced in a study of T cell responses to AZD1222 COVID-19 vaccine. Clones were sequenced by immunoSEQ multiplex PCR, and TCRdb holds only the in-frame ones, with some missing. The sample records 100,000 or so clones, 87% being singletons. This specimen consisted of peripheral blood, obtained on day 0 of MenACWY control vaccination. These receptors were collected from an adult in good health. CDR3s include the opening cysteine and the closing phenylalanine or tryptophan. Each record gives: D gene, J gene, V gene, clone size, CDR3 DNA, CDR3 protein. A D gene is named only where the DNA matches it firmly. Not all rows give a size; the values are once, few, many and, for expanded clones, a class.

TRBD1	TRBJ1-1	TRBV3-1/TRBV3-2	.	TGTGCCAGCAGGGGGACAGGGTCTGAAGCTTTCTTT	CASRGTGSEAFF
.	TRBJ1-5	TRBV28	.	TGTGCCAGCAGTTTGTCTTGGGGGTATAGCAATCAGCCCCAGCATTTT	CASSLSWGYSNQPQHF
.	TRBJ2-3	TRBV14	.	TGTGCCAGCAGCCGGGTAGCAACAGATACGCAGTATTTT	CASSRVATDTQYF
TRBD1	TRBJ2-2	TRBV6-5	.	TGTGCCAGCAGTTACCACAGGGGGGCGAACACCGGGGAGCTGTTTTTT	CASSYHRGANTGELFF
.	TRBJ2-1	TRBV10-1	.	TGCGCCAGCAGTGAGTCTGGGGTAGGCTCCTACAATGAGCAGTTCTTC	CASSESGVGSYNEQFF
.	TRBJ1-5	TRBV5-1	once	TGCGCCAGCAGCCCATCCACGGGGGGCTTGCAGCCCCAGCATTTT	CASSPSTGGLQPQHF
TRBD2	TRBJ2-5	TRBV7-2	.	TGTGCCAGCAGCTCTGGACTAGCGGGAGAGACCCAGTACTTC	CASSSGLAGETQYF
TRBD1	TRBJ1-2	TRBV4-3	.	TGCGCCAGCAGCCAACGACAGGGTTCGACGGGAGGCTACACCTTC	CASSQRQGSTGGYTF
.	TRBJ2-7	TRBV2	.	TGTGCCAGCAGCTTTATTCAGCAGTACTTC	CASSFIQQYF
.	TRBJ2-5	TRBV2	.	TGTGCCAGCAGATCATCCGGAGAGACCCAGTACTTC	CASRSSGETQYF
.	TRBJ1-6	TRBV6-5	.	TGTGCCAGCAGTTACACAGGGCTAGGATCACCCCTCCACTTT	CASSYTGLGSPLHF
TRBD1	TRBJ1-1	TRBV12-3/TRBV12-4	.	TGTGCCAGCGTTTCAGGGGGAATGGGGACTTTCTTT	CASVSGGMGTFF
.	TRBJ1-1	TRBV5-1	.	TGCGCCAGCAGCTTGGGAAGAATACAGGGTCATAACACTGAAGCTTTCTTT	CASSLGRIQGHNTEAFF
TRBD1	TRBJ2-5	TRBV5-1	.	TGCGCCAGCAGCCCGGGACAGGGGAAGACCCAGTACTTC	CASSPGQGKTQYF
.	TRBJ2-2	TRBV1	.	TGCACCAGCAGCCGAGGGAGGGGGGCCGGCGGGGAGCTGTTTTTT	CTSSRGRGAGGELFF
TRBD1	TRBJ2-7	TRBV11-2	.	TGTGCCAGCAGCGCATCCCGACAGGGGTACGAGCAGTACTTC	CASSASRQGYEQYF
TRBD2	TRBJ2-1	TRBV27	.	TGTGCCAGCAGTTTAGGGGAGGCAGGCCGGGGGGTTAGCAATGAGCAGTTCTTC	CASSLGEAGRGVSNEQFF
.	TRBJ1-3	TRBV7-3	once	TGTGCCAGCAGTAATCCGGGACTAAACACCATATATTTT	CASSNPGLNTIYF
.	TRBJ1-3	TRBV18	.	TGTGCCAGCGCCATAGGGGAATCTGGAAACACCATATATTTT	CASAIGESGNTIYF
TRBD2	TRBJ2-7	TRBV27	.	TGTGCCAGCAGTTCCCCGGGAGCGGGGCCCCACGAGCAGTACTTC	CASSSPGAGPHEQYF
.	TRBJ1-1	TRBV19	.	TGTGCCAGTAGTCGGACAGATTTGAACACTGAAGCTTTCTTT	CASSRTDLNTEAFF
.	TRBJ1-4	TRBV18	few	TGTGCCAGCTCGTATAGACCTGGGGAAAAACTGTTTTTT	CASSYRPGEKLFF